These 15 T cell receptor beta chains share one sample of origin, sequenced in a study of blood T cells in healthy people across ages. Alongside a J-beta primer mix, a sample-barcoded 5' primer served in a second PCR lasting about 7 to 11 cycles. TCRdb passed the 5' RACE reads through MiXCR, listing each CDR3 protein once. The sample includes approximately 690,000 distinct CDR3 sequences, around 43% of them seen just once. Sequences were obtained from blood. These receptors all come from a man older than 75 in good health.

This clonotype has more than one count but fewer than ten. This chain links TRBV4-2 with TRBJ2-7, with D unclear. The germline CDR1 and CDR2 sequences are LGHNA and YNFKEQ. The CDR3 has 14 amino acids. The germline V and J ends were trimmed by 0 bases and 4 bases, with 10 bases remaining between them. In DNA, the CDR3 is TGTGCCAGCAGCCAAGATGCGGAAGGTTACGAGCAGTACTTC. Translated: CASSQDAEGYEQYF.

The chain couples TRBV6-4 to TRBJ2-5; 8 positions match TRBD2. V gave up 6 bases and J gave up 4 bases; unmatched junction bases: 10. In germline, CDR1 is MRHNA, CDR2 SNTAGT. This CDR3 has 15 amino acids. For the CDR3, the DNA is TGTGCCAGCAGGGGACCAGCGGGAGTTACAGAGACCCAGTACTTC. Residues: CASRGPAGVTETQYF.

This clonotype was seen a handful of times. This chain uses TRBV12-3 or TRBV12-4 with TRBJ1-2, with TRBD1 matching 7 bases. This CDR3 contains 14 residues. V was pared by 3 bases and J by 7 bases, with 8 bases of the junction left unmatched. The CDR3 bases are TGTGCCAGCAGTTTTGACAGGGTGCCCTTTGGCTACACCTTC. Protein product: CASSFDRVPFGYTF.

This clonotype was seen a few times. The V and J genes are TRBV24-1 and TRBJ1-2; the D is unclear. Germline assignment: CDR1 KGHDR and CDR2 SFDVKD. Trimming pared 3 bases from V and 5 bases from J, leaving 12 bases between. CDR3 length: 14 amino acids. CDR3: CATSDATRPYGYTF. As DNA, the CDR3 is TGTGCCACCAGTGATGCCACGAGGCCTTATGGCTACACCTTC.

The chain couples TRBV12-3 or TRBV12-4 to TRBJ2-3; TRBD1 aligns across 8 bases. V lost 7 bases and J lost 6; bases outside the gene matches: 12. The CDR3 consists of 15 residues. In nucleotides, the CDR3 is TGTGCCAGCATCGACAGGGGCCCTTTGCAGGATACGCAGTATTTT. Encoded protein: CASIDRGPLQDTQYF.

The CDR3 loop reads CASSLGDSNQPQHF. CDR3 bases: TGTGCCAGCAGTTTAGGGGACAGCAATCAGCCCCAGCATTTT. The chain couples TRBV12-3 or TRBV12-4 to TRBJ1-5, with TRBD1 as a possible D gene (5 bases). Trimming took off 1 base at V and 1 base at J, with 5 bases between the two ends. The CDR3 is 14 residues long.

The CDR3 DNA follows: TGTGCCAGCAGTCCTAGCGGGAGGGGAAGTGAGCAGTACTTC. Protein product: CASSPSGRGSEQYF. The rearrangement joins TRBV6-1 to TRBJ2-7; TRBD2 aligns across 12 bases. With 5 bases clipped from V and 7 bases from J, the junction kept 6 bases outside the gene matches. This CDR3 spans 14 amino acids. The germline CDR1 and CDR2 sequences are MNHNS and SASEGT.

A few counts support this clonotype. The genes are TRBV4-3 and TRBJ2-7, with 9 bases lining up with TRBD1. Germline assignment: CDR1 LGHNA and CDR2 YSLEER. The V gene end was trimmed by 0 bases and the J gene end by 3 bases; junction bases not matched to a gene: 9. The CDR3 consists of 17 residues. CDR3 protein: CASSQDSTGTGYYEQYF. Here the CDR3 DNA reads TGCGCCAGCAGCCAAGATTCCACCGGGACAGGGTACTACGAGCAGTACTTC.

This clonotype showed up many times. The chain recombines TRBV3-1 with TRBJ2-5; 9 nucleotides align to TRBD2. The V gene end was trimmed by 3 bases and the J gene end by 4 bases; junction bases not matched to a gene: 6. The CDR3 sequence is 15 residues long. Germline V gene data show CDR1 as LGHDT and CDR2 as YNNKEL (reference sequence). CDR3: CASSQREGVLETQYF. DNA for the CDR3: TGTGCCAGCAGCCAGCGGGAGGGGGTGTTAGAGACCCAGTACTTC.

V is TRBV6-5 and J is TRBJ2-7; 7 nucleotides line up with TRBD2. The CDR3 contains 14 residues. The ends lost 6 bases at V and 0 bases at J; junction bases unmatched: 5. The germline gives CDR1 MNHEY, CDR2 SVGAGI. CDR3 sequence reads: CASRRAGSSYEQYF. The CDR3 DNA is TGTGCCAGCAGGAGAGCGGGGAGCTCCTACGAGCAGTACTTC.

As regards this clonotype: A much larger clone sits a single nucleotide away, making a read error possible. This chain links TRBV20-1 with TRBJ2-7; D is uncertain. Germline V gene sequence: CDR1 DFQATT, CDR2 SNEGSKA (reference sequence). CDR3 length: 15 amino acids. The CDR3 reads CSARETRFRGYERYF. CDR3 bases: TGCAGTGCTAGAGAGACTCGCTTTCGAGGCTACGAGCGGTACTTC.

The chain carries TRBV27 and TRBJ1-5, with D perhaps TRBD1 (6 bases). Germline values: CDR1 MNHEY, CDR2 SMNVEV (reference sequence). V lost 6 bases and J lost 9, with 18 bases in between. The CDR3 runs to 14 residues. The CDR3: CASSPGTSFPPQHF. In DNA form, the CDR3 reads TGTGCCAGCAGCCCCGGGACAAGTTTTCCGCCCCAGCATTTT.

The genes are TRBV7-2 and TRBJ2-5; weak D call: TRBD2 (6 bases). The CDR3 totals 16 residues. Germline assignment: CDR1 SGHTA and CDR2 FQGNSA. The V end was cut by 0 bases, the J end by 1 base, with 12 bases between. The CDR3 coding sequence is TGTGCCAGCAGCTTAGCGGTTGTGGGGGGCCAAGAGACCCAGTACTTC. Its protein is CASSLAVVGGQETQYF.

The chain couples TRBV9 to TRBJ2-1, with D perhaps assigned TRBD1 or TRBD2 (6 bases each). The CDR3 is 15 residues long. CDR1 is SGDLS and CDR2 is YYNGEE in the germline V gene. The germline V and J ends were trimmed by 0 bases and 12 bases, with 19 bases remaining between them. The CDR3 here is CASSVARLGRGVQFF. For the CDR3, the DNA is TGTGCCAGCAGCGTAGCTCGACTGGGAAGGGGGGTGCAGTTCTTC.

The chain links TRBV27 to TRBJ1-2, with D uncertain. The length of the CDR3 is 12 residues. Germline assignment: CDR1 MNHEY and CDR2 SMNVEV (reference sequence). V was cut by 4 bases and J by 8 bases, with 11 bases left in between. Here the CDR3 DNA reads TGTGCCAGCAGTTCCACAGCGAGCGGCTACACCTTC. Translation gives CASSSTASGYTF.